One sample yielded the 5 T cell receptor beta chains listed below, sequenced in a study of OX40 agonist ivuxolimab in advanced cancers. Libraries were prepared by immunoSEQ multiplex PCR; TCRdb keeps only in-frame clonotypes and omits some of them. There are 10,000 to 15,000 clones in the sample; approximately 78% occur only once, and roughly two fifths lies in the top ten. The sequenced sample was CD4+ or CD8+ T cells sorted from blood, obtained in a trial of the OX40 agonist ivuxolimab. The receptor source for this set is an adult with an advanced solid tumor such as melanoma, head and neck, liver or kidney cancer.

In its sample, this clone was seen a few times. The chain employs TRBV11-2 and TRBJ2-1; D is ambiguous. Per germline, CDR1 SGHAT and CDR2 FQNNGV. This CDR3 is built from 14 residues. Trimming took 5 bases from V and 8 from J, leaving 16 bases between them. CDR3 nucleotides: TGTGCCAGCAGCGTGGACGGGCCTTTGGATGAGCAGTTCTTC. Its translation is CASSVDGPLDEQFF. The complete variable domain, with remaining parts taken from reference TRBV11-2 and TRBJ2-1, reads EAGVAQSPRYKIIEKRQSVAFWCNPISGHATLYWYQQILGQGPKLLIQFQNNGVVDDSQLPKDRFSAERLKGVDSTLKIQPAKLEDSAVYLCASSVDGPLDEQFFGPGTRLTVL.

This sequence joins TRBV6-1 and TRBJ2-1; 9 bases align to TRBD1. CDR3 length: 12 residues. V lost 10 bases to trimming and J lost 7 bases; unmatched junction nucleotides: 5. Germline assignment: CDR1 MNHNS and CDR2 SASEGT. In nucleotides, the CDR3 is TGTGCCACCGGGACAGGGTTGAATGAGCAGTTCTTC. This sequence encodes CATGTGLNEQFF.

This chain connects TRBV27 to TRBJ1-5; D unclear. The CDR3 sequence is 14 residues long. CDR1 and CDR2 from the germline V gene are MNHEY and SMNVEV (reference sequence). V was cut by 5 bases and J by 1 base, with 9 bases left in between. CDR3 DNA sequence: TGTGCCAGCAGTAGGACGGGGAGCAATCAGCCCCAGCATTTT. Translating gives CASSRTGSNQPQHF.

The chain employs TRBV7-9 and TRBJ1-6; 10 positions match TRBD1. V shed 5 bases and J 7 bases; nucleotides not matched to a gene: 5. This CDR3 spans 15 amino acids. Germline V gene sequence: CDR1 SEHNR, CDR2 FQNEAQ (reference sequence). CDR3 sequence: CASSPGQGENSPLHF. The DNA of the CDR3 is TGTGCCAGCAGCCCAGGACAGGGGGAGAATTCACCCCTCCACTTT.

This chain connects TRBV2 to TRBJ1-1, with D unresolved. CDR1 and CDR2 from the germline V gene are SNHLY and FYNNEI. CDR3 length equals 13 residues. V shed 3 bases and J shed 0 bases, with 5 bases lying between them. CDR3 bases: TGTGCCAGCAGTGATGAGATGAACACTGAAGCTTTCTTT. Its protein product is CASSDEMNTEAFF.